Below, 15 T cell receptor beta chains from the same sample are listed, as sequenced in a study of OX40 agonist ivuxolimab in advanced cancers. Using immunoSEQ multiplex PCR, the repertoire was profiled, and TCRdb retains in-frame clones only, with some absent. This table has about 72,000 clones, approximately 84% appearing once. Source: CD4+ or CD8+ T cells sorted from blood, taken in a trial of the OX40 agonist ivuxolimab. The source is an adult with an advanced solid tumor such as melanoma, head and neck, liver or kidney cancer.

This clone was picked up one time. In the same sample, other DNA sequences code for this CDR3. V usage is TRBV5-1 and J usage is TRBJ1-2; D unclear. Looked up from germline, CDR1 is SGHRS and CDR2 is YFSETQ. Between the trimmed V and J ends, which lost 3 bases and 2 bases, there was a span of 11 bases. The CDR3 has 14 residues. The CDR3 sequence is CASSSLTTNYGYTF. Written as DNA, the CDR3 is TGCGCCAGCAGCTCGCTCACCACCAACTATGGCTACACCTTC.

The gene calls are TRBV9 and TRBJ2-3; D gene ambiguous. The V end lost 3 bases, the J end lost 5 bases, and 16 bases lay between the germline ends. This CDR3 spans 15 amino acids. The V gene's germline CDR1 is SGDLS and CDR2 YYNGEE. CDR3 sequence: CASSGASNLGDTQYF. CDR3 DNA sequence: TGTGCCAGCAGCGGAGCAAGCAATCTAGGAGATACGCAGTATTTT. The variable domain in full, completed from reference TRBV9 and TRBJ2-3, reads DSGVTQTPKHLITATGQRVTLRCSPRSGDLSVYWYQQSLDQGLQFLIQYYNGEERAKGNILERFSAQQFPDLHSELNLSSLELGDSALYFCASSGASNLGDTQYFGPGTRLTVL.

V is TRBV5-6 and J is TRBJ1-1, with 7 bases that match TRBD1. This CDR3 comprises 14 residues. The J segment lost 5 bases and the V segment lost 4 bases, leaving 8 bases of the junction unmatched. CDR1 SGHDT and CDR2 YYEEEE come from the germline V gene. CDR3 region: CASSRIDRDTEAFF. The CDR3 DNA is TGTGCCAGCAGCCGAATCGACAGGGATACTGAAGCTTTCTTT.

This clone was detected only a few times. The V call is TRBV6-1, the J call TRBJ1-2, with D maybe TRBD1 (6 bases). The ends were cut back, 7 bases at V and 7 bases at J, with 10 bases in the middle. Germline-derived CDR1 and CDR2 are MNHNS and SASEGT. The CDR3 length is 11 residues. CDR3 nucleotides: TGTGCCAGCACGCCAGGGGTTGGCTACACCTTC. This gives the protein CASTPGVGYTF.

The V and J genes are TRBV2 and TRBJ2-1, with D possibly TRBD1 on 6 matching bases. The V end was cut by 7 bases, the J end by 7 bases, with 17 bases between. The CDR3 runs to 14 residues. Germline V gives CDR1 SNHLY, CDR2 FYNNEI. CDR3 region: CASTILDRYNEQFF. CDR3 coding DNA: TGTGCCAGCACCATCCTTGACAGGTATAATGAGCAGTTCTTC.

This sequence joins TRBV4-3 and TRBJ2-5; 7 positions agree with TRBD2. Germline V CDR1 and CDR2: LGHNA, YSLEER. V was pared by 3 bases and J by 4 bases, with 8 bases of the junction left unmatched. This CDR3 region has 15 residues. The CDR3 bases are TGCGCCAGCAGCCAGTTAGGGGAGGGCGGAGAGACCCAGTACTTC. Translating it yields CASSQLGEGGETQYF.

This sequence joins TRBV2 and TRBJ2-7; D is undetermined. The CDR3 loop spans 11 amino acids. Germline values: CDR1 SNHLY, CDR2 FYNNEI. V dropped 8 bases and J dropped 0 bases, with 5 bases sitting between them. CDR3 residues: CASAGSYEQYF. DNA of the CDR3: TGTGCCAGCGCTGGCTCCTACGAGCAGTACTTC. Full variable domain (missing parts from reference TRBV2 and TRBJ2-7): EPEVTQTPSHQVTQMGQEVILRCVPISNHLYFYWYRQILGQKVEFLVSFYNNEISEKSEIFDDQFSVERPDGSNFTLKIRSTKLEDSAMYFCASAGSYEQYFGPGTRLTVT.

The rearrangement joins TRBV5-1 to TRBJ1-4, with 9 bases that match TRBD1. The trim removed 4 bases at V and 5 bases at J, leaving 6 bases unmatched. CDR1 SGHRS and CDR2 YFSETQ come from the germline V gene. The CDR3 totals 15 residues. The CDR3 nucleotides read TGCGCCAGCAGCGCATCGGGACAGGGCAATGAAAAACTGTTTTTT. This gives the protein CASSASGQGNEKLFF. Drawing the rest from reference TRBV5-1 and TRBJ1-4, the complete variable domain is KAGVTQTPRYLIKTRGQQVTLSCSPISGHRSVSWYQQTPGQGLQFLFEYFSETQRNKGNFPGRFSGRQFSNSRSEMNVSTLELGDSALYLCASSASGQGNEKLFFGSGTQLSVL.

The chain is built from TRBV5-6 and TRBJ1-2; D is uncertain. Trimming shortened V by 4 bases and J by 4 bases, and 11 bases separated the two germline ends. From germline, CDR1 is SGHDT and CDR2 YYEEEE. CDR3 length: 13 residues. CDR3 region: CASSPGRVYGYTF. CDR3 DNA sequence: TGTGCCAGCAGCCCGGGAAGAGTCTATGGCTACACCTTC. The variable domain in full, with the rest retrieved from reference TRBV5-6 and TRBJ1-2, is DAGVTQSPTHLIKTRGQQVTLRCSPKSGHDTVSWYQQALGQGPQFIFQYYEEEERQRGNFPDRFSGHQFPNYSSELNVNALLLGDSALYLCASSPGRVYGYTFGSGTRLTVV.

The CDR3 DNA sequence: TGCGCCAGCAGTTGGACGGGGAATGGGCCCCAGCATTTT. Translating it yields CASSWTGNGPQHF. V gene TRBV10-2 combines with J gene TRBJ1-5, with no clear D. The CDR3 runs to 13 residues. CDR1 and CDR2 from the germline V gene are WSHSY and SAAADI. Trimming took 5 bases from V and 9 from J, leaving 14 bases between them.

The J gene is TRBJ1-1, the V gene TRBV12-5; D call uncertain. The length of the CDR3 is 13 residues. The germline CDR1 and CDR2 sequences are LGHNT and FRNRAP. Trimming left V 5 bases short and J 5 bases short, with 12 bases between. The CDR3 DNA sequence: TGTGCTAGTGGTACACTATCGGGGACTGAAGCTTTCTTT. This codes for CASGTLSGTEAFF.

The J gene is TRBJ2-2, the V gene TRBV13; unclear D gene. Trimming pared 0 bases from V and 2 bases from J, leaving 4 bases between. CDR3 size: 14 residues. CDR1 and CDR2 (germline): PRHDT, FYEKMQ (reference sequence). For the CDR3, the DNA is TGTGCCAGCAGCTTAGGGACTAACACCGGGGAGCTGTTTTTT. Protein: CASSLGTNTGELFF.

Relative to its sample, this clone is medium-sized (0.01 to 0.1%). The V and J genes are TRBV6-5 and TRBJ1-3; TRBD1 matches 7 bases. The J segment lost 4 bases and the V segment lost 5 bases, leaving 5 bases of the junction unmatched. Germline values: CDR1 MNHEY, CDR2 SVGAGI. This CDR3 has 14 amino acids. The DNA of the CDR3 is TGTGCCAGCAGTCTGACAGGGAAGGGAAACACCATATATTTT. Its translation: CASSLTGKGNTIYF.

The chain has TRBV19 and TRBJ2-5, with 9 bases identical to TRBD1. This CDR3 region has 16 residues. The V segment lost 5 bases and the J segment 2 bases; nucleotides outside the gene matches: 9. The germline V gene encodes CDR1 LNHDA and CDR2 SQIVND (reference sequence). The DNA of the CDR3 is TGTGCCAGTAGTTCGATGGACAGGGGACCACAAGAGACCCAGTACTTC. This translates into CASSSMDRGPQETQYF.

This clone was detected many times. The V gene is TRBV5-4, the J gene TRBJ1-5; a weak D match, TRBD1 (5 bases). CDR1 and CDR2 (germline): SGHNT, YYREEE (reference sequence). Trimming took off 0 bases at V and 4 bases at J, with 11 bases between the two ends. This CDR3 contains 15 residues. CDR3 in amino acids: CASSLVPGLNQPQHF. DNA of the CDR3: TGTGCCAGCAGCTTGGTTCCAGGGTTGAATCAGCCCCAGCATTTT.